This T cell receptor (beta chain) was captured by sequencing in a study of blood T cells in healthy people across ages. Study-wide findings and caveats: Among T cells, TCR beta diversity per million cells dropped roughly linearly as age rose. Because donor CMV status was unknown, expanded clonotype changes were possibly confounded.

Drawing of peripheral blood yielded about 9.6 milliliters from each donor. CDR1 is MDHEN and CDR2 is SYDVKM in the germline V gene. This CDR3 has 15 amino acids. Primed by a sample-barcoded 5' primer and a J-beta primer mix, a second PCR proceeded for roughly 7 to 12 cycles. Every sample returned 2.5 million or more CDR3-containing paired-end reads. A single record per CDR3 protein comes from TCRdb applying MiXCR to the 5' RACE reads. Of some 860,000 distinct CDR3 sequences in the sample, 45% to 70% were seen once. This clonotype was seen a single time. No antigen is known for it. The sample was blood. This receptor was taken from a man aged 40-55 years in good health. The V gene is TRBV28, the J gene TRBJ2-1, with 9 bases fitting TRBD2. The DNA end is more similar to TRBJ2-7, so the J call may be wrong. CDR3: CASTNSGGSYNEQYF. The CDR3 DNA follows: TGTGCCAGCACTAATAGCGGGGGCTCCTACAATGAGCAGTACTTC.